This TCR beta chain was captured by sequencing in a study of cytomegalovirus exposure and HLA in healthy donors. About this clone itself: Its antigen is not identified.

60 Vbeta and 13 Jbeta primers were used in PCR. The repertoire was sequenced with immunoSEQ multiplex PCR; TCRdb's copy has only in-frame clones and lacks some. The table includes about 200,000 clones, almost 85% detected once. V was clipped by 1 base and J by 1 base, with 7 bases between them. This CDR3 has 13 amino acids. The germline CDR1 and CDR2 sequences are SQVTM and ANQGSEA. Whole-study results and caveats: Some V segments, TRBV6-2 and TRBV6-3 among them, were indistinguishable and were therefore excluded. Researchers had no immune exposure information except CMV serostatus available. High specificity and sensitivity for cytomegalovirus status were reported for the classifier.

The TCR comes from a woman in her forties or fifties in good health and CMV-seronegative. What was sequenced was PBMCs. This chain uses TRBV29-1 with TRBJ1-1; D possibly corresponds to TRBD1 (5 bases). The DNA of the CDR3 is TGCAGCGTTGAAGGACAGTCGAACACTGAAGCTTTCTTT. This sequence encodes CSVEGQSNTEAFF.